The TCR beta chain described here comes from a study of spatial heterogeneity in lung cancer. TCRdb fed the 5' RACE reads into MiXCR, producing one record per CDR3 protein. The table has around 110,000 distinct CDR3 sequences, 9% to 15% seen once; the top ten hold 15% to 20%. The CDR3 runs 15 residues. The junction had 12 bases not matched to a gene; V was cut back by 6 bases and J by 8 bases. Germline-derived CDR1 and CDR2 are SGDLS and YYNGEE. Time point indicated: blood at routine non-recurrence follow-up after resection. Sequencing covered unsorted whole RNA taken from tumor, nontumor lung or frozen PBMC.

The sequence was collected from a male donor with early-stage non-small cell lung cancer. The rearrangement links TRBV9 to TRBJ2-1; TRBD1 matches 9 bases. The sequencing here drew on PBMCs, taken at follow-up. DNA for the CDR3: TGTGCCAGCACCCGGGGGGACAGGGTTCGCGATGAGCAGTTCTTC. It is translated as CASTRGDRVRDEQFF.